The 10 T cell receptor beta chains below were found in one sample sequenced in a study of T cell responses to AZD1222 COVID-19 vaccine. The assay was immunoSEQ multiplex PCR, and TCRdb's table has in-frame clones only and misses some. The sample has around 110,000 clones, roughly 87% seen once. Specimen: peripheral blood, collected on day 0 of AZD1222 vaccination. The receptors here all came from an adult in good health.

The CDR3 loop reads CASSQVHTEAFF. The CDR3 DNA reads TGTGCCAGCAGCCAAGTGCACACTGAAGCTTTCTTT. The J gene is TRBJ1-1, the V gene TRBV7-3, with D hard to call. Deletions cut 5 bases from V and 3 bases from J, with 7 bases between. The CDR3 is made up of 12 amino acids. From germline, CDR1 is SGHTA and CDR2 FQGTGA.

This clone was detected only a few times. The chain employs TRBV7-3 and TRBJ2-2; D is unresolved. Germline-derived CDR1 and CDR2 are SGHTA and FQGTGA. CDR3 length equals 12 residues. Trimming took off 1 base at V and 3 bases at J, with 0 bases between the two ends. CDR3 protein: CASSLNTGELFF. CDR3 nucleotide sequence: TGTGCCAGCAGCTTAAACACCGGGGAGCTGTTTTTT.

This chain connects TRBV28 to TRBJ2-1; TRBD2 matches at 14 bases. J gave up 7 bases and V 7 bases, and 15 bases lay outside the gene matches. The CDR3 has 18 amino acids. Germline V CDR1 and CDR2: MDHEN, SYDVKM. The CDR3 here is CASIYYGLAGGRGNEQFF. The CDR3 bases are TGTGCCAGCATATACTACGGACTAGCGGGGGGCCGGGGTAATGAGCAGTTCTTC.

The rearrangement joins TRBV11-3 to TRBJ2-1; TRBD2 aligns across 10 bases. CDR3 length: 15 residues. Looked up from germline, CDR1 is SGHNT and CDR2 is YENEEA. V lost 5 bases, J lost 10 bases, and 11 bases stayed unmatched. CDR3: CASSPSGGASSEQFF. In nucleotides, the CDR3 is TGTGCCAGCAGCCCCAGCGGGGGGGCTAGTAGCGAGCAGTTCTTC.

This chain uses TRBV11-3 with TRBJ2-2; D may be TRBD1 or TRBD2 (5 bases each). Germline CDR1 SGHNT, CDR2 YENEEA. CDR3 length: 12 residues. V lost 9 bases and J 6 bases, leaving 11 bases between the germline ends. For the CDR3, the DNA is TGTGCCAGTCAACGGGGCTCCGGGGAGCTGTTTTTT. Its translation is CASQRGSGELFF. Using reference TRBV11-3 and TRBJ2-2 for the parts outside the CDR3, the full variable domain is EAGVVQSPRYKIIEKKQPVAFWCNPISGHNTLYWYLQNLGQGPELLIRYENEEAVDDSQLPKDRFSAERLKGVDSTLKIQPAELGDSAVYLCASQRGSGELFFGEGSRLTVL.

J is TRBJ2-3 and V is TRBV5-4; 9 positions match TRBD2. Germline CDR1 reads SGHNT; CDR2 reads YYREEE (reference sequence). The CDR3 sequence is 16 residues long. The ends lost 4 bases at V and 1 base at J; junction bases unmatched: 7. The DNA of the CDR3 is TGTGCCAGCAGCACGGGGACTAGCCGACGCACAGATACGCAGTATTTT. Protein: CASSTGTSRRTDTQYF.

The rearrangement uses TRBV19 and TRBJ1-1; D perhaps matches TRBD1 (6 bases). The CDR3 is 14 residues long. The V gene lost 3 bases and the J gene lost 1 base, with 9 bases spanning the gap. Germline V CDR1 and CDR2: LNHDA, SQIVND (reference sequence). CDR3 sequence: CASSITTGNTEAFF. The CDR3 DNA is TGTGCCAGTAGTATTACGACAGGGAACACTGAAGCTTTCTTT. Full variable domain (outside the CDR3, taken from reference TRBV19 and TRBJ1-1): DGGITQSPKYLFRKEGQNVTLSCEQNLNHDAMYWYRQDPGQGLRLIYYSQIVNDFQKGDIAEGYSVSREKKESFPLTVTSAQKNPTAFYLCASSITTGNTEAFFGQGTRLTVV.

The rearrangement uses TRBV28 and TRBJ2-1; 12 positions agree with TRBD2. V gave up 3 bases and J gave up 7 bases; unmatched junction bases: 22. The CDR3 loop spans 21 amino acids. CDR1 and CDR2 (germline): MDHEN, SYDVKM. The CDR3 loop reads CASSFAWNELAGGRWANEQFF. In DNA form, the CDR3 reads TGTGCCAGCAGTTTTGCATGGAACGAACTAGCGGGAGGTCGGTGGGCAAATGAGCAGTTCTTC.

This clone was detected only once. This rearrangement joins TRBV3-1 (or the pseudogene TRBV3-2) to TRBJ1-2; no firm D call. The V and J ends lost 1 base and 2 bases respectively, with 11 bases between them. The CDR3 covers 15 residues. From germline, CDR1 is LGHDT and CDR2 YNNKEL (reference sequence). The CDR3 is CASSQGGAANYGYTF. The DNA for the CDR3 is TGTGCCAGCAGCCAAGGTGGTGCAGCGAACTATGGCTACACCTTC.

This chain links TRBV15 with TRBJ1-6; D is ambiguous. Germline-derived CDR1 and CDR2 are LNHNV and YYDKDF (reference sequence). Trimming took off 3 bases at V and 2 bases at J, with 5 bases between the two ends. The CDR3 is 14 amino acids. Written as DNA, the CDR3 is TGTGCCACCAGCAGGCAGACCTATAATTCACCCCTCCACTTT. Its translation is CATSRQTYNSPLHF.